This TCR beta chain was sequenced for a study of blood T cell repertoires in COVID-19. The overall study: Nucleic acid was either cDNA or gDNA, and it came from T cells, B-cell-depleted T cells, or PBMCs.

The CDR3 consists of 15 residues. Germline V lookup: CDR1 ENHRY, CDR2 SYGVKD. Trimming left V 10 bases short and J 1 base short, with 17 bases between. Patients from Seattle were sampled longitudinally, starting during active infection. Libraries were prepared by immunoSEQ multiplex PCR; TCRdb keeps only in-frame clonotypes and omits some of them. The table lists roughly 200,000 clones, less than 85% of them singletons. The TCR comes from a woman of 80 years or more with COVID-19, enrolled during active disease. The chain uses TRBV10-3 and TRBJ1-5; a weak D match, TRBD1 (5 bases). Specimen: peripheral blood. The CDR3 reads CATRGREVSNQPQHF. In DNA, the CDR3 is TGTGCCACAAGGGGAAGGGAGGTAAGCAATCAGCCCCAGCATTTT.